The present T cell receptor (beta chain) was sequenced within a study of T-cell reconstitution after alpha-beta-depleted transplantation in children. CDR3 length equals 15 residues. Germline CDR1 is SNHLY and CDR2 is FYNNEI. V gave up 6 bases and J gave up 8 bases; unmatched junction bases: 10. General study findings and limits: Among T cells one year after transplant, newly produced cells accounted for most counts and diversity.

About this clonotype itself: Its antigen is unknown.

A TCRbeta library incorporating unique molecular identifiers was prepared. In TCRdb, the PCR reads were re-called with MiXCR into one record per CDR3 protein. The sample comprises about 500,000 distinct CDR3 sequences, roughly 11% of which are singletons, and around 13% rests with the top ten. Sequencing was performed on PBMCs, mostly from graft donor cells, taken 180 days after TCRalphabeta/CD19-depleted stem cell transplant. V gene TRBV2 combines with J gene TRBJ2-4; TRBD1 matches at 10 bases. The receptor comes from a female patient aged 2-10 years who had a stem cell transplant for aplastic anemia, so the T cells may come from the graft donor. The CDR3 is CASSRTDRGIDIQYF. The CDR3 DNA reads TGTGCCAGCAGCCGCACGGACAGGGGGATAGACATTCAGTACTTC.